The rows below give T cell receptor beta chains drawn from one sample of a study of chemoradiotherapy in HPV16-positive cancers. Repertoires were generated with immunoSEQ multiplex PCR, while TCRdb's copy carries only in-frame clones and drops some. The sample holds over 5,000 clones, around 84% seen once. The specimen was obtained from a patient who underwent chemoradiotherapy. The receptor source for this set is a human donor with HPV-associated anogenital cancer. Each CDR3 is given with its conserved first and last residue. D genes are given only for firm matches. A row's size may be missing; if present it is once, few, many or a size class.

cdr3_length j_call clone_size d_call v_call cdr3_nt cdr3_aa
14 TRBJ2-3 - - TRBV7-2 TGTGCCAGCAGCCGGGGGCCAGACACAGATACGCAGTATTTT CASSRGPDTDTQYF
18 TRBJ2-1 - TRBD2 TRBV9 TGTGCCAGCAGCGTCGACGGGAGGGCCGGGAACCCCTCCAATGAGCAGTTCTTC CASSVDGRAGNPSNEQFF
14 TRBJ1-2 - TRBD1 TRBV11-2 TGTGCCAGCAGGCCGGGACAGTCTAACTATGGCTACACCTTC CASRPGQSNYGYTF
15 TRBJ2-1 few - TRBV5-1 TGCGCCAGCAGCGCGGCGGGTCTCAACTACAATGAGCAGTTCTTC CASSAAGLNYNEQFF
14 TRBJ2-7 - TRBD1 TRBV6-5 TGTGCCAGCAGTCTACAAGACAGGGTCAACGAGCAGTACTTC CASSLQDRVNEQYF
14 TRBJ2-7 few - TRBV9 TGTGCCAGCAGCGAGGGGTCGGGGGTCTACGAGCAGTACTTC CASSEGSGVYEQYF
16 TRBJ2-1 - - TRBV7-4 TGTGCCAGCAGCTGGAGAGCGGAACTCTCCTACAATGAGCAGTTCTTC CASSWRAELSYNEQFF
15 TRBJ2-7 - TRBD2 TRBV4-2 TGTGCCAGCAGCCAAGGAGGAGGGACTAGCGTCGAGCAGTACTTC CASSQGGGTSVEQYF
11 TRBJ2-3 - - TRBV20-1 TGCAGTGCTATAAAAACTGATACGCAGTATTTT CSAIKTDTQYF
14 TRBJ1-3 - - TRBV12-5 TGTGCTAGTGGCCTGTCGGGGAGCGGATTAACCATATATTTT CASGLSGSGLTIYF
10 TRBJ2-5 - - TRBV25-1 TGTGCCAGCAGTGAAGAGACCCAGTACTTC CASSEETQYF
14 TRBJ2-1 - TRBD2 TRBV29-1 TGCAGCTTCCTAGCGGGAGGGTCCTACAATGAGCAGTTCTTC CSFLAGGSYNEQFF
14 TRBJ2-2 - TRBD2 TRBV6-1 TGTGCCAGCAGTGGACTAGCGGACACCGGGGAGCTGTTTTTT CASSGLADTGELFF
18 TRBJ2-3 - TRBD2 TRBV28 TGTGCCAGCAGTCGGGGACTAGCGGGGGGCGAGAGCACAGATACGCAGTATTTT CASSRGLAGGESTDTQYF
19 TRBJ2-1 - - TRBV12-1 TGTGCCAGCCTCGCCTGGGACAGGGCCGGACTAGCGGATTACAATGAGCAGTTCTTC CASLAWDRAGLADYNEQFF
19 TRBJ1-6 - - TRBV7-9 TGTGCCAGCAGCTTAGGAACCGGGGGGGGTAGCTCCTATAATTCACCCCTCCACTTT CASSLGTGGGSSYNSPLHF